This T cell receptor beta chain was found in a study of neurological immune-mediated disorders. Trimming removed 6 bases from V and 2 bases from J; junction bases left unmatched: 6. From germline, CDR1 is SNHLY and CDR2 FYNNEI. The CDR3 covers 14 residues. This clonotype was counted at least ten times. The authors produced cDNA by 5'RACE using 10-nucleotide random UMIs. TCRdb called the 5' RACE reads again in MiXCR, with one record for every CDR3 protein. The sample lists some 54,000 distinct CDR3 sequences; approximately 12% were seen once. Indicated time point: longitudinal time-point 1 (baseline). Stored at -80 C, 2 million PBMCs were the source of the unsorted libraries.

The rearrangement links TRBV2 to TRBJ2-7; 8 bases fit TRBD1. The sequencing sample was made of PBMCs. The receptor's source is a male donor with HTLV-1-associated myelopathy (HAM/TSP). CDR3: CASRPGQEAYEQYF. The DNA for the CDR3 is TGTGCCAGCAGGCCGGGACAGGAGGCCTACGAGCAGTACTTC.